The present entry profiles one T cell receptor (beta chain) with its context. Between the trimmed V and J ends, which lost 6 bases and 6 bases, there was a span of 12 bases. The CDR3 is 13 residues long. Germline CDR1 SNHLY, CDR2 FYNNEI. The sample is drawn from a study of control samples from healthy donors and cancer patients. Sequencing was performed with immunoSEQ multiplex PCR; in TCRdb, only in-frame clones are kept and a portion is missing. The sample's table shows roughly 200,000 clones. This sequence originates from a woman in her 30s in good health. J is TRBJ1-5 and V is TRBV2; D ambiguous. The source material was blood. This CDR3 is CASSPLVVQPQHF. In DNA, the CDR3 is TGTGCCAGCAGCCCGTTAGTCGTTCAGCCCCAGCATTTT.